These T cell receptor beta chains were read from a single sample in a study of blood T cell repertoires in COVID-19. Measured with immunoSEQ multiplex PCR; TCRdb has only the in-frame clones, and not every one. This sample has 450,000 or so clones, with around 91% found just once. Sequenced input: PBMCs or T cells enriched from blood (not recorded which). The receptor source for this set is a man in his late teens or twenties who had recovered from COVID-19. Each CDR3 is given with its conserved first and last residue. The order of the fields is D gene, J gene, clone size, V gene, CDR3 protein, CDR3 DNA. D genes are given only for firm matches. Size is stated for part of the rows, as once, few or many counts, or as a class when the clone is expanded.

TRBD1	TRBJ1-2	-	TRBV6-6	CASSYSTQGAGGYTF	TGTGCCAGCAGTTACTCGACGCAGGGGGCGGGTGGCTACACCTTC
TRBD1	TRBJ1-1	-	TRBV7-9	CASSFHGTANTEAFF	TGTGCCAGCAGCTTCCATGGGACAGCCAACACTGAAGCTTTCTTT
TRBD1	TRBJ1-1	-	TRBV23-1	CASSQCNRGRTEAFF	TGCGCCAGCAGTCAATGCAACAGGGGGAGGACTGAAGCTTTCTTT
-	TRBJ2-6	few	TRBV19	CASSIRSSGANVLTF	TGTGCCAGTAGTATTCGGTCCTCTGGGGCCAACGTCCTGACTTTC
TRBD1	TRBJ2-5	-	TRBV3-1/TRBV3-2	CASSPTGVQETQYF	TGTGCCAGCAGCCCGACAGGGGTACAAGAGACCCAGTACTTC
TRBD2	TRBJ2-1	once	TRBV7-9	CASSLVGRAGGDEQFF	TGTGCCAGCAGCTTAGTGGGTCGAGCGGGAGGGGATGAGCAGTTCTTC
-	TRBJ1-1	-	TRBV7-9	CASRHGSSIVMNTEAFF	TGTGCCAGCAGACACGGGTCGAGCATAGTCATGAACACTGAAGCTTTCTTT
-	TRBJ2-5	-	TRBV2	CASSGFISAAQETQYF	TGTGCCAGCAGTGGGTTTATCAGCGCCGCCCAAGAGACCCAGTACTTC
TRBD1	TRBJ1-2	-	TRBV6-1	CASSDKLRQGTRGYTF	TGTGCCAGCAGTGATAAACTTCGACAGGGGACGAGGGGCTACACCTTC
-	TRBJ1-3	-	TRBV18	CASSPDLVGGGNTIYF	TGTGCCAGCTCACCCGATCTCGTAGGCGGCGGAAACACCATATATTTT
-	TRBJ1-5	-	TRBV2	CASNREWNQPQHF	TGTGCCAGCAACCGGGAATGGAATCAGCCCCAGCATTTT
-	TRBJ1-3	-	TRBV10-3	CAISPVWAGSGNTIYF	TGTGCCATCAGCCCCGTTTGGGCGGGCTCTGGAAACACCATATATTTT
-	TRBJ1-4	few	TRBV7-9	CASSFGGLNEKLFF	TGTGCCAGCAGCTTCGGAGGCCTTAATGAAAAACTGTTTTTT
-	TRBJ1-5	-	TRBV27	CASSLRGGRQPQHF	TGTGCCAGCAGTTTAAGGGGGGGCCGTCAGCCCCAGCATTTT
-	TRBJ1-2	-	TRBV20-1	CSARDRRGYTF	TGCAGTGCTAGAGATCGGAGGGGCTACACCTTC
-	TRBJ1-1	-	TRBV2	CASEITVGDAFF	TGTGCCAGCGAGATTACAGTGGGAGACGCTTTCTTT
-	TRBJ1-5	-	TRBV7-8	CASSFRDISNQPQHF	TGTGCCAGCAGCTTCCGGGACATAAGCAATCAGCCCCAGCATTTT
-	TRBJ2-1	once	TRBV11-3	CASSLGQGWHNEQFF	TGTGCCAGCAGCTTAGGGCAGGGTTGGCACAATGAGCAGTTCTTC
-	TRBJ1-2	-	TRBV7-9	CASSAEQGVYGYTF	TGTGCCAGCAGCGCCGAACAGGGTGTCTATGGCTACACCTTC
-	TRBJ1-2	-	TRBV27	CASSFGRVGYGYTF	TGTGCCAGCAGTTTTGGCAGGGTGGGCTATGGCTACACCTTC
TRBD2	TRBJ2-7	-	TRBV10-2	CASSGLAGAYEQYF	TGCGCCAGCAGCGGACTAGCGGGAGCCTACGAGCAGTACTTC
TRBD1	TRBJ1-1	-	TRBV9	CASSVESYGTGEAFF	TGTGCCAGCAGCGTAGAGAGTTATGGGACAGGGGAAGCTTTCTTT
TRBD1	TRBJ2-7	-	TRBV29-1	CSVEWPGTGGYEQYF	TGCAGCGTTGAATGGCCCGGGACAGGGGGCTACGAGCAGTACTTC
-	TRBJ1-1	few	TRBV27	CASSLEGLGTEAFF	TGTGCCAGCAGTTTGGAGGGATTGGGCACTGAAGCTTTCTTT
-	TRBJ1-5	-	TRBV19	CASSKGDLAGNQPQHF	TGTGCCAGTAGTAAGGGGGACCTCGCGGGCAATCAGCCCCAGCATTTT
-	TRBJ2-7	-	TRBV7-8	CASSLNSYEQYF	TGTGCCAGCAGCTTAAACAGTTACGAGCAGTACTTC
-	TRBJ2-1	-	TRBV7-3	CASSPVGGNEQFF	TGTGCCAGCAGCCCCGTCGGGGGCAATGAGCAGTTCTTC
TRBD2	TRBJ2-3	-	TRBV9	CASSLASGGTDTQYF	TGTGCCAGCAGCCTCGCTAGCGGGGGCACAGATACGCAGTATTTT
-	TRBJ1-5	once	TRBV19	CASSPAGTRGNQPQHF	TGTGCCAGTAGCCCTGCCGGGACTCGGGGCAATCAGCCCCAGCATTTT
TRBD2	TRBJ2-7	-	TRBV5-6	CASSLAGLAGYEQYF	TGTGCCAGCAGCTTGGCGGGACTAGCGGGGTACGAGCAGTACTTC
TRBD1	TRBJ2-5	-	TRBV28	CASSLDRDQETQYF	TGTGCCAGCAGCCTCGACAGGGATCAAGAGACCCAGTACTTC
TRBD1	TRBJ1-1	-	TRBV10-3	CAISVQGGENEAFF	TGTGCCATCAGTGTGCAAGGGGGCGAAAATGAAGCTTTCTTT
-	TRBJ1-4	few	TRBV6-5	CASSWHSSNEKLFF	TGTGCCAGCAGTTGGCACAGTTCGAATGAAAAACTGTTTTTT
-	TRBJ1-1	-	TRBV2	CASSRGGLNTEAFF	TGTGCCAGCAGCCGGGGGGGGTTAAACACTGAAGCTTTCTTT
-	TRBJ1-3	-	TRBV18	CASSRGSGGNTIYF	TGTGCCAGCTCACGCGGATCTGGTGGAAACACCATATATTTT
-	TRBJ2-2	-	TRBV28	CASSPPQRNTGELFF	TGTGCCAGCAGTCCACCCCAGCGAAACACCGGGGAGCTGTTTTTT
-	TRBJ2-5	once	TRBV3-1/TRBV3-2	CASSPPPGTQYF	TGTGCCAGCAGCCCACCTCCGGGGACCCAGTACTTC
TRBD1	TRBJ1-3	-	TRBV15	CATSRDRGSSGNTIYF	TGTGCCACCAGCAGGGACAGGGGGTCTTCTGGAAACACCATATATTTT
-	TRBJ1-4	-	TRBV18	CASSSTGGTATNEKLFF	TGTGCCAGCTCTTCGACAGGCGGAACCGCAACTAATGAAAAACTGTTTTTT
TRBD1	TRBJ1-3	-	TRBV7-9	CASSLIGTGGNTIYF	TGTGCCAGCAGCTTAATCGGGACAGGAGGAAACACCATATATTTT
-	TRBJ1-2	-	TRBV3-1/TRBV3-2	CASSSRGSDGYTF	TGTGCCAGCAGCAGCAGGGGATCCGATGGCTACACCTTC
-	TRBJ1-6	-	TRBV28	CASRTADSPLHF	TGTGCCAGCAGGACGGCGGATTCACCCCTCCACTTT
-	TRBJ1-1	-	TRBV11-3	CASSLGGGDTEAFF	TGTGCCAGCAGCTTAGGTGGAGGGGACACTGAAGCTTTCTTT
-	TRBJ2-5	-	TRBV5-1	CASSLEGRRETQYF	TGCGCCAGCAGCTTGGAAGGGAGGCGCGAGACCCAGTACTTC
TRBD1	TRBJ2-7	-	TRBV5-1	CASSLVSQGAHEQYF	TGCGCCAGCAGCTTGGTTTCACAGGGGGCCCACGAGCAGTACTTC
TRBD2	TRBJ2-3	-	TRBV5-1	CASTASGSTDTQYF	TGCGCCAGCACGGCTAGCGGGAGCACAGATACGCAGTATTTT
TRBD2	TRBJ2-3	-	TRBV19	CASSLAGGTDTQYF	TGTGCCAGTAGTTTGGCGGGAGGCACAGATACGCAGTATTTT
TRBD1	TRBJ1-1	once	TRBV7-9	CASSQRGQGNTEAFF	TGTGCCAGCAGCCAGAGGGGACAGGGGAACACTGAAGCTTTCTTT
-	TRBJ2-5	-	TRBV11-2	CASSVVGETQYF	TGTGCCAGCAGCGTAGTCGGTGAGACCCAGTACTTC
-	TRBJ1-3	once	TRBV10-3	CAISGRGGGSDSSGNTIYF	TGTGCCATCAGCGGCCGCGGGGGGGGTTCTGATAGCTCTGGAAACACCATATATTTT
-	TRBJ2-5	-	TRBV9	CASSVGPVGETQYF	TGTGCCAGCAGCGTAGGCCCGGTCGGAGAGACCCAGTACTTC